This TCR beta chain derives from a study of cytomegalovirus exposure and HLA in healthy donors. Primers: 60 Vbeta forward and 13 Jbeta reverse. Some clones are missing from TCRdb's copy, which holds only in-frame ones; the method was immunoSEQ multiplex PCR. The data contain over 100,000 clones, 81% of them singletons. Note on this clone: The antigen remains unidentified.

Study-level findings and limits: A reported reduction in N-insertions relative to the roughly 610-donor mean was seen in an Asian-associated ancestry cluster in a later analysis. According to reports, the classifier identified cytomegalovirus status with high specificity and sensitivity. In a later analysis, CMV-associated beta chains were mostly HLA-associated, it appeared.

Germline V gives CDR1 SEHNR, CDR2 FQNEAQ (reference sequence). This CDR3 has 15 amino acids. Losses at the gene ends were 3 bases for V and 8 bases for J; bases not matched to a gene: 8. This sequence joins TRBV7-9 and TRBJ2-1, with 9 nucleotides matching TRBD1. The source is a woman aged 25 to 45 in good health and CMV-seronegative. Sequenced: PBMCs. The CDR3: CASSFGQGFFDEQFF. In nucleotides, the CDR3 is TGTGCCAGCAGCTTCGGACAGGGGTTCTTCGATGAGCAGTTCTTC.